Below, one T cell receptor beta chain is given with its context. Antigen unknown. Per the original data handling: Productive clonotypes were detectable down to 2.59 x 10-5 frequency. This table comes from immunoSEQ multiplex PCR, and its TCRdb copy is limited to in-frame clones, with some not included. The V and J calls and the clone size are those of that table, but D and trimming were determined from the DNA. The data show 30,000 to 40,000 clones, roughly three quarters seen once. The entry originates in a study of STAT5B mutations in CD4+ large granular lymphocyte leukemia. Germline values: CDR1 SGHDT, CDR2 YYEEEE. The CDR3 extends over 12 amino acids. V shed 4 bases, J shed 11 bases, and the junction held 7 bases outside the gene matches. The study, taken as a whole, reports: Patient CD4-sorted repertoires stayed more clonal than healthy ones after leukemic-clone removal.

This chain joins TRBV5-6 and TRBJ2-3; 7 positions match TRBD2. The specimen was CD4+ T cells from blood buffy coats. The sequence came from a human donor in good health. Here the CDR3 DNA reads TGTGCCAGCAGCGCGGGACTACTAAGGCAGTATTTT. Amino acid sequence: CASSAGLLRQYF.